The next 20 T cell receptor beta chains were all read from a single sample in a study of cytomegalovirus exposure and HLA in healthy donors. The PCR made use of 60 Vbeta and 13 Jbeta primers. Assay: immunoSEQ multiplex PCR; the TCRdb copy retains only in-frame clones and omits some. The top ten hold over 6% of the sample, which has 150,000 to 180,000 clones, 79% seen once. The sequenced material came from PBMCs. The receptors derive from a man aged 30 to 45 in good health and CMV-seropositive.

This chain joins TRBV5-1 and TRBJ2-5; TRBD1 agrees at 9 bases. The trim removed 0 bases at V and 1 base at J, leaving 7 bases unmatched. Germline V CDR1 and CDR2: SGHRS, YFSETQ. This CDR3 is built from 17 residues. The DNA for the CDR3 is TGCGCCAGCAGCTTGGCCTTAGGGACAGGGACCCAAGAGACCCAGTACTTC. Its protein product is CASSLALGTGTQETQYF.

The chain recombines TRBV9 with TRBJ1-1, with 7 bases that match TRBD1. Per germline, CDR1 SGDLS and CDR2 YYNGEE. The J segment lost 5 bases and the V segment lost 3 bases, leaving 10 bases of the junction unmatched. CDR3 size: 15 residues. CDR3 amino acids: CASSEEGAGLTEAFF. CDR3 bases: TGTGCCAGCAGCGAGGAGGGGGCCGGGTTGACTGAAGCTTTCTTT.

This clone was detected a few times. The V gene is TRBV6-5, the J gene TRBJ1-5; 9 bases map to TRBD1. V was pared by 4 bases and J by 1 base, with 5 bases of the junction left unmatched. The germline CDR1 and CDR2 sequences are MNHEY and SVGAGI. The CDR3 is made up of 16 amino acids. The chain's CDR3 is CASSSWGQGSNQPQHF. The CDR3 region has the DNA TGTGCCAGCAGTTCATGGGGACAGGGAAGCAATCAGCCCCAGCATTTT.

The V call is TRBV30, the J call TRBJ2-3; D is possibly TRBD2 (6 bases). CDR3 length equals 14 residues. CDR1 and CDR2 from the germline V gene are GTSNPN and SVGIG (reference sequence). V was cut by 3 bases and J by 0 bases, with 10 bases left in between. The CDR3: CAWSRGTSTDTQYF. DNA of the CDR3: TGTGCCTGGAGCCGCGGGACGAGCACAGATACGCAGTATTTT.

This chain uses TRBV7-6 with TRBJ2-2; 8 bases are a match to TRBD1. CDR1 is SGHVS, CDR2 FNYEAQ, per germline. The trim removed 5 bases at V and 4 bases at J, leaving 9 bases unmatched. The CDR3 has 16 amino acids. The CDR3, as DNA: TGTGCCAGCAGCGTGTACAGGGGGGTCGGCACCGGGGAGCTGTTTTTT. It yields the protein CASSVYRGVGTGELFF.

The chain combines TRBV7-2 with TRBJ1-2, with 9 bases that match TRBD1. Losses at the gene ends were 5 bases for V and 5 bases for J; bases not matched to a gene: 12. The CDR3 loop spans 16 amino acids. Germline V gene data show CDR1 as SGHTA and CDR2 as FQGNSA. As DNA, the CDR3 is TGTGCCAGCAGCACCTCCAGGGGGACAGGGATTTATGGCTACACCTTC. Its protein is CASSTSRGTGIYGYTF.

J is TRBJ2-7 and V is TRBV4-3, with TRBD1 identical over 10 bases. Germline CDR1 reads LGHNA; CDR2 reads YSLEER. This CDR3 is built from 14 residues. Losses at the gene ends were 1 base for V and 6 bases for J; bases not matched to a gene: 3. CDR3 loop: CASSQGTGGGEQYF. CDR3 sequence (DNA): TGCGCCAGCAGCCAAGGGACAGGGGGAGGCGAGCAGTACTTC.

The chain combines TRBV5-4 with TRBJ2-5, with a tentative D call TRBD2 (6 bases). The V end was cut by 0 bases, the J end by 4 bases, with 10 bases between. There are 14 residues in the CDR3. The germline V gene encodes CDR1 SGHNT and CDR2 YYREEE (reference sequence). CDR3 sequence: CASSLVAGRETQYF. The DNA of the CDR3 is TGTGCCAGCAGCTTGGTTGCGGGAAGAGAGACCCAGTACTTC.

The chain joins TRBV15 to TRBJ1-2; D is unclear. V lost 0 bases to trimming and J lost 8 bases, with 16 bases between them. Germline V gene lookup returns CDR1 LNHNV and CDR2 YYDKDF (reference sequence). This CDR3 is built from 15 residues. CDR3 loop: CATSRELGGAEGYTF. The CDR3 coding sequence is TGTGCCACCAGCAGAGAATTGGGCGGAGCGGAGGGCTACACCTTC. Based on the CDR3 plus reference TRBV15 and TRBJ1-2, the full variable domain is DAMVIQNPRYQVTQFGKPVTLSCSQTLNHNVMYWYQQKSSQAPKLLFHYYDKDFNNEADTPDNFQSRRPNTSFCFLDIRSPGLGDTAMYLCATSRELGGAEGYTFGSGTRLTVV.

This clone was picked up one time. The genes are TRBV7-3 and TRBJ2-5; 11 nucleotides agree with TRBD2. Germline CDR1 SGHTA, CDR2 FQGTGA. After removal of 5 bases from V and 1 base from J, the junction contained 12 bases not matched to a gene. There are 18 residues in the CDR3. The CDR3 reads CASSPTHIAGGPQETQYF. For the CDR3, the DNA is TGTGCCAGCAGCCCTACCCATATAGCGGGGGGGCCCCAAGAGACCCAGTACTTC.

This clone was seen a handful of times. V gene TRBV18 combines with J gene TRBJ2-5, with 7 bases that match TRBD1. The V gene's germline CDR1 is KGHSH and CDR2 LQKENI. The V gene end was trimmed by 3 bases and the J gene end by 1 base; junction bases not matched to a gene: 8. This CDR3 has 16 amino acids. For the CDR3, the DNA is TGTGCCAGCTCACCTCGGGACAGAGGATTCCAAGAGACCCAGTACTTC. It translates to CASSPRDRGFQETQYF.

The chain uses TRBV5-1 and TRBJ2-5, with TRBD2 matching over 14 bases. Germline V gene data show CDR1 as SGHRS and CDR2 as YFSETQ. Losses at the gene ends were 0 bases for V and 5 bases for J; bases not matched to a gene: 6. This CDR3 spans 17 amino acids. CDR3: CASSLEGTSGGYETQYF. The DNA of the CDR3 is TGCGCCAGCAGCTTGGAGGGGACTAGCGGGGGATATGAGACCCAGTACTTC.

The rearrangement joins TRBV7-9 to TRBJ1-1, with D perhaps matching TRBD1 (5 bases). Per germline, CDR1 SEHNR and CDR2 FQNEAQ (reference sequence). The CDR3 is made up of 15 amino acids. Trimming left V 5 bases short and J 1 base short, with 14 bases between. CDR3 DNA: TGTGCCAGCAGCCCGGGGGAACACAGGAACACTGAAGCTTTCTTT. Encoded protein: CASSPGEHRNTEAFF.

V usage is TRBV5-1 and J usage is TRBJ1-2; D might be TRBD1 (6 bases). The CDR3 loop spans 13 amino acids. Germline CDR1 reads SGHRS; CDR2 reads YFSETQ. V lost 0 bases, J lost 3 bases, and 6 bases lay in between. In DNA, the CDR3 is TGCGCCAGCAGCTTGGACAGGGACTATGGCTACACCTTC. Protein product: CASSLDRDYGYTF. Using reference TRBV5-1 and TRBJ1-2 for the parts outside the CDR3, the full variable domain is KAGVTQTPRYLIKTRGQQVTLSCSPISGHRSVSWYQQTPGQGLQFLFEYFSETQRNKGNFPGRFSGRQFSNSRSEMNVSTLELGDSALYLCASSLDRDYGYTFGSGTRLTVV.

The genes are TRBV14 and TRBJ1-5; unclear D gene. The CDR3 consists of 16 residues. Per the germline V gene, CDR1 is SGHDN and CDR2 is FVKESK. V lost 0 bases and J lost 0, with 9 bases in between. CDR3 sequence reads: CASSQETYPSNQPQHF. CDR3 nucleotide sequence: TGTGCCAGCAGCCAAGAAACATACCCTAGCAATCAGCCCCAGCATTTT.

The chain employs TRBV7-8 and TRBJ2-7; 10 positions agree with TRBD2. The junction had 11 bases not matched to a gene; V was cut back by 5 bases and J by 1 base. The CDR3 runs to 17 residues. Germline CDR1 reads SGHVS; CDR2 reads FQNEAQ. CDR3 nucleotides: TGTGCCAGCAGCGCCCCAACTAGCGGGATCATTTCCTACGAGCAGTACTTC. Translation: CASSAPTSGIISYEQYF.

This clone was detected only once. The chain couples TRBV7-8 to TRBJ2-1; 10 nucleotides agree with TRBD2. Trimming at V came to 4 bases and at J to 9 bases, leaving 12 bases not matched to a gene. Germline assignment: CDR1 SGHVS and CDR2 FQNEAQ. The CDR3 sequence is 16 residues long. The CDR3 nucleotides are TGTGCCAGCAGCTCGAGGGTAGCGGGGGGCCGTGGTGAGCAGTTCTTC. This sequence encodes CASSSRVAGGRGEQFF.

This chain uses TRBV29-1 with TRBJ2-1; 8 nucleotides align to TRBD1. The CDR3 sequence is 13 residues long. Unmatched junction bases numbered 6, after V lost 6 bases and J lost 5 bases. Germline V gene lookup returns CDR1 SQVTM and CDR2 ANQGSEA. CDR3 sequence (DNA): TGCAGCGTCGCAAAGACAGGGGACAATGAGCAGTTCTTC. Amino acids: CSVAKTGDNEQFF.

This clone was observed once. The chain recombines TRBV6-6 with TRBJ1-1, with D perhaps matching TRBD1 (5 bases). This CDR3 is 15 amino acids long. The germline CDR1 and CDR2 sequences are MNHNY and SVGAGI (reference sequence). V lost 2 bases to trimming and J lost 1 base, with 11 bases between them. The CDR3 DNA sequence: TGTGCCAGCAGTTACGAGATCGGACAGAACACTGAAGCTTTCTTT. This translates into CASSYEIGQNTEAFF.

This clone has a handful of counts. The CDR3 region is CASSPGRGLPGNTIYF. Here the CDR3 DNA reads TGTGCCAGCAGCCCGGGTAGGGGCCTACCTGGAAACACCATATATTTT. The chain employs TRBV7-6 and TRBJ1-3, with D possibly TRBD1 on 5 matching bases. The V end lost 5 bases, the J end lost 2 bases, and 16 bases lay between the germline ends. This CDR3 has 16 amino acids. Per germline, CDR1 SGHVS and CDR2 FNYEAQ.